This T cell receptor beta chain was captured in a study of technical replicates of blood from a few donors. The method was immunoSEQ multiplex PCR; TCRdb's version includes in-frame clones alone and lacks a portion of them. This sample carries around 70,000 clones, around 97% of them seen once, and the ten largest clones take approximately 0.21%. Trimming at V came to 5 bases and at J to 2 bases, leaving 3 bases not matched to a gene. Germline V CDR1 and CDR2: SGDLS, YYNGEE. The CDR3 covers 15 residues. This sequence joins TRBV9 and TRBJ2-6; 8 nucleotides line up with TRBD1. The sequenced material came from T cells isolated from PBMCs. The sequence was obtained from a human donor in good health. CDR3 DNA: TGTGCCAGCAGTATACAGGGGGCTGGGGCCAACGTCCTGACTTTC. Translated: CASSIQGAGANVLTF. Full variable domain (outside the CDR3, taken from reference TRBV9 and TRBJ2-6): DSGVTQTPKHLITATGQRVTLRCSPRSGDLSVYWYQQSLDQGLQFLIQYYNGEERAKGNILERFSAQQFPDLHSELNLSSLELGDSALYFCASSIQGAGANVLTFGAGSRLTVL.